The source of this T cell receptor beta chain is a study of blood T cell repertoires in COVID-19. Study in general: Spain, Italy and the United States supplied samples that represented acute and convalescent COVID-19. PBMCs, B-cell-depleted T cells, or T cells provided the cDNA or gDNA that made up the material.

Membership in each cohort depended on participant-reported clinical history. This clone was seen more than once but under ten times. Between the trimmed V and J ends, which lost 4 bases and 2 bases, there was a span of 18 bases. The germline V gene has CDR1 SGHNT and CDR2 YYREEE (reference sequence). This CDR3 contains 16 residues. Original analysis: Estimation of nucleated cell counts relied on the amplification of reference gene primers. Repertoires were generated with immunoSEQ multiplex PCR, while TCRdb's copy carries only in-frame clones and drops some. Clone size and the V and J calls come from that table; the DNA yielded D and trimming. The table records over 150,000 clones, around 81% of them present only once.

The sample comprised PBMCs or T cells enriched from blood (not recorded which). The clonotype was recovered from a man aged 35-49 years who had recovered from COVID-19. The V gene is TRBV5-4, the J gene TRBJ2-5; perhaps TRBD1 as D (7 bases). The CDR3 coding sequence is TGTGCCAGCAGCGGGAGCGCAGGGGGGCCTCAAGAGACCCAGTACTTC. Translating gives CASSGSAGGPQETQYF.